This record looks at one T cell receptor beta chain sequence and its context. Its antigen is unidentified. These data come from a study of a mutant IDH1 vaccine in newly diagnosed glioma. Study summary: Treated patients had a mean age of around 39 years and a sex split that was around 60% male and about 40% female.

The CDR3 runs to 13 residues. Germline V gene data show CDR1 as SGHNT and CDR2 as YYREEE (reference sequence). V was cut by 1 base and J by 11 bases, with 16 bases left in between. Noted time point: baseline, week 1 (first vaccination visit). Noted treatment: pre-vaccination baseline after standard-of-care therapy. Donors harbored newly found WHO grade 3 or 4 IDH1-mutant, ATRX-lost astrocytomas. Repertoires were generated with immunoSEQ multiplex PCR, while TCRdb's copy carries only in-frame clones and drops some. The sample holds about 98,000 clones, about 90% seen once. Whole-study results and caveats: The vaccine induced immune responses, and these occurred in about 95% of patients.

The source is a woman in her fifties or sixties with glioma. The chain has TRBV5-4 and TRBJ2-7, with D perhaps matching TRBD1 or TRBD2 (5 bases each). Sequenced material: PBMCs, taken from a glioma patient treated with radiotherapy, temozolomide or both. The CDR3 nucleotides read TGTGCCAGCAGCTTGCCCGGGTCACAGGAGGAGTACTTC. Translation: CASSLPGSQEEYF.